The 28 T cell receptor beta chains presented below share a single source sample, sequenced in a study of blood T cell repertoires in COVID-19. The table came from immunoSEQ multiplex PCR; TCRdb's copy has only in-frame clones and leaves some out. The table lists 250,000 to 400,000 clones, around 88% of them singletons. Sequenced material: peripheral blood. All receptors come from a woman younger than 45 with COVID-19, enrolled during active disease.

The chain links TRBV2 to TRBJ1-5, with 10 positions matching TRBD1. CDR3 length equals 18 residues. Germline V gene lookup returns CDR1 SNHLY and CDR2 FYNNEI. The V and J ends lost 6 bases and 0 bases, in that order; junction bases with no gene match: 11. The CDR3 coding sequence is TGTGCCAGCAGGGGGGGGACAGGGGAATCTTATAGCAATCAGCCCCAGCATTTT. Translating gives CASRGGTGESYSNQPQHF.

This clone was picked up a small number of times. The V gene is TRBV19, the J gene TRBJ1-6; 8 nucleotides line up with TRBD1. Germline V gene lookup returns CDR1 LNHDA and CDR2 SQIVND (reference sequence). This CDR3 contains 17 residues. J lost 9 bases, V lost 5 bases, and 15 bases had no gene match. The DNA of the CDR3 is TGTGCCAGTAGTTCCGGAATCGGACAGGGAGTCCGTTCACCCCTCCACTTT. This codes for CASSSGIGQGVRSPLHF.

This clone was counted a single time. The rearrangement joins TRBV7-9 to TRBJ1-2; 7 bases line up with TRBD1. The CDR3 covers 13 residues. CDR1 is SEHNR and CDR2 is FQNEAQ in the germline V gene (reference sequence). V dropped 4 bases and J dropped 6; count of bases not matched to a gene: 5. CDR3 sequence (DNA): TGTGCCAGCAGCTCACTACAGGGGCATGGCTACACCTTC. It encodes CASSSLQGHGYTF.

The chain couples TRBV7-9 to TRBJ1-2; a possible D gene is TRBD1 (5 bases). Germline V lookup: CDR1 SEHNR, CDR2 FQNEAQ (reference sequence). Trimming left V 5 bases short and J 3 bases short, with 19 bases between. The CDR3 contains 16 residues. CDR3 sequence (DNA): TGTGCCAGCAGCCCAGGCCGGGGGTTAGCTGACTATGGCTACACCTTC. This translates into CASSPGRGLADYGYTF.

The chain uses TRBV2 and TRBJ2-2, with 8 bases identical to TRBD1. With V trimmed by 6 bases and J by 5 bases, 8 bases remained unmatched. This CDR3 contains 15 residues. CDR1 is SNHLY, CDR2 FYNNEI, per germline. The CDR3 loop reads CASSPDRVATGELFF. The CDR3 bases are TGTGCCAGCAGCCCGGACAGGGTTGCGACCGGGGAGCTGTTTTTT. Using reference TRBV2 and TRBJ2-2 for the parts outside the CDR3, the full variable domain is EPEVTQTPSHQVTQMGQEVILRCVPISNHLYFYWYRQILGQKVEFLVSFYNNEISEKSEIFDDQFSVERPDGSNFTLKIRSTKLEDSAMYFCASSPDRVATGELFFGEGSRLTVL.

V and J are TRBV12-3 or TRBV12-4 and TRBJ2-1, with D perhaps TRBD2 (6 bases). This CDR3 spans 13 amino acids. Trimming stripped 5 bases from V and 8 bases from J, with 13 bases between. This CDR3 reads CASSAQLAHEQFF. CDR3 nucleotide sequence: TGTGCCAGCAGTGCACAACTAGCCCATGAGCAGTTCTTC.

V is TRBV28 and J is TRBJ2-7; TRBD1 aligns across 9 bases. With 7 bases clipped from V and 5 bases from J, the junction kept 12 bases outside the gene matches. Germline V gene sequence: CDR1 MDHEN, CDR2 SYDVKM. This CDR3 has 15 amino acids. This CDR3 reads CASTTARTGVHEQYV. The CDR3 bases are TGTGCCAGCACCACCGCCCGGACAGGGGTCCACGAGCAGTACGTC.

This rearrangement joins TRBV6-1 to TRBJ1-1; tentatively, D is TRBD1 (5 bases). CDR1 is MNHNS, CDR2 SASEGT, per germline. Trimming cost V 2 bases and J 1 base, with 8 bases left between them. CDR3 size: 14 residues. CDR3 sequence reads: CASSERGGNTEAFF. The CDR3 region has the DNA TGTGCCAGCAGTGAACGCGGGGGGAACACTGAAGCTTTCTTT.

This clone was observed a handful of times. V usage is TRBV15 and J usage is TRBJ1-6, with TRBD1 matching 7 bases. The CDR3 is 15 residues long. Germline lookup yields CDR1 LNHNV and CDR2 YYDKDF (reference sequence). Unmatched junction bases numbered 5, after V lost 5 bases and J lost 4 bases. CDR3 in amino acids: CATSAGRGYNSPLHF. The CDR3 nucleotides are TGTGCCACCAGCGCCGGCAGGGGGTATAATTCACCCCTCCACTTT.

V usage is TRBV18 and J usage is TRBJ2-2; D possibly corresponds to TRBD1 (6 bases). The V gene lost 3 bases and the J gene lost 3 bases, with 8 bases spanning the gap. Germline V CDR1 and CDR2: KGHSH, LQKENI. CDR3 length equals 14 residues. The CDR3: CASSPDSHTGELFF. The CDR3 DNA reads TGTGCCAGCTCACCGGACAGTCACACCGGGGAGCTGTTTTTT.

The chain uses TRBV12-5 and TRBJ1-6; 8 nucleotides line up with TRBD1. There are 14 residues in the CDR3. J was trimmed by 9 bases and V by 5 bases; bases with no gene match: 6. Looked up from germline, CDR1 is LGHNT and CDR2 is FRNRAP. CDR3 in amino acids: CASGIGQGGSPLHF. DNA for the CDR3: TGTGCTAGTGGTATCGGACAGGGCGGTTCACCCCTCCACTTT. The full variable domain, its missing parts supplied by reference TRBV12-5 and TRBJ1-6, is DARVTQTPRHKVTEMGQEVTMRCQPILGHNTVFWYRQTMMQGLELLAYFRNRAPLDDSGMPKDRFSAEMPDATLATLKIQPSEPRDSAVYFCASGIGQGGSPLHFGNGTRLTVT.

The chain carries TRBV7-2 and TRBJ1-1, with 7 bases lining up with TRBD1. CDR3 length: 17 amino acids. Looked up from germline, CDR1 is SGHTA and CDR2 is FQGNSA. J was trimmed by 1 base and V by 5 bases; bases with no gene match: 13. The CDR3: CASSVRPRGVANTEAFF. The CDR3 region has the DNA TGTGCCAGCAGCGTACGGCCCAGGGGGGTTGCGAACACTGAAGCTTTCTTT. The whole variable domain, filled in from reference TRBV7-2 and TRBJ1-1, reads GAGVSQSPSNKVTEKGKDVELRCDPISGHTALYWYRQSLGQGLEFLIYFQGNSAPDKSGLPSDRFSAERTGGSVSTLTIQRTQQEDSAVYLCASSVRPRGVANTEAFFGQGTRLTVV.

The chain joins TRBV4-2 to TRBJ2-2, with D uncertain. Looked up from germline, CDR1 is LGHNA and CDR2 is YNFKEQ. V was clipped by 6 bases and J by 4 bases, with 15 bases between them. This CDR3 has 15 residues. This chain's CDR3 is CASRLLARGTGELFF. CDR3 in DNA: TGTGCCAGCAGGCTGTTAGCCCGCGGCACCGGGGAGCTGTTTTTT.

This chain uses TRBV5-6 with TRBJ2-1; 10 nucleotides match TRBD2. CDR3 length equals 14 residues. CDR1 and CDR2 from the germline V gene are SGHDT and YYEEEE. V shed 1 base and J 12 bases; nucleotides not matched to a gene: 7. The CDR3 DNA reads TGTGCCAGCAGCTTGACGAGCGGGGGGGCCGTGCAGTTCTTC. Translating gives CASSLTSGGAVQFF.

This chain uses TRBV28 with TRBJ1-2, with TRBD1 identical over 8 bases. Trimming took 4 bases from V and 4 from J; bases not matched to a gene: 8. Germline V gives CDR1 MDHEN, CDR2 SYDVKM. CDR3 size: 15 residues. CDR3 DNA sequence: TGTGCCAGCAGTTCCTTGACAGGGGAGGTCTATGGCTACACCTTC. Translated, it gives CASSSLTGEVYGYTF.

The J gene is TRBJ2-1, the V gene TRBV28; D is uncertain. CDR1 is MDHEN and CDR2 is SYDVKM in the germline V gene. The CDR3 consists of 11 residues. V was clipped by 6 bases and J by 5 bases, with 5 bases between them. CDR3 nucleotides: TGTGCCAGCAGCCGGGACAATGAGCAGTTCTTC. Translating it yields CASSRDNEQFF.

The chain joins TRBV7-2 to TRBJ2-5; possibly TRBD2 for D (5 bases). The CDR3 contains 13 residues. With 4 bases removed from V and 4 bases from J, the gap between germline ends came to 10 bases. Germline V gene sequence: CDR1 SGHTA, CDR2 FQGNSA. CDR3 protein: CASSSREGETQYF. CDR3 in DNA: TGTGCCAGCAGCTCCCGCGAGGGAGAGACCCAGTACTTC.

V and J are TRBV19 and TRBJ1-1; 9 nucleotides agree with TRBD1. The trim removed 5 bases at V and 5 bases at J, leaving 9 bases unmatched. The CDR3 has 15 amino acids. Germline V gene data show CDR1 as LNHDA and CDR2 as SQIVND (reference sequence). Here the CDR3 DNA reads TGTGCCAGTAGTCCGCAGGGACAGGGTGGGACTGAAGCTTTCTTT. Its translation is CASSPQGQGGTEAFF.

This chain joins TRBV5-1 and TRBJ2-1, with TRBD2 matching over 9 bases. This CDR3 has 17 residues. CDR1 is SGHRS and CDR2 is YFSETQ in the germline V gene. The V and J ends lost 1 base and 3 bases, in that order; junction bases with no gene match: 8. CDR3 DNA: TGCGCCAGCAGCTTGTTTGGTGCGGGGGGGCGCTACAATGAGCAGTTCTTC. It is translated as CASSLFGAGGRYNEQFF.

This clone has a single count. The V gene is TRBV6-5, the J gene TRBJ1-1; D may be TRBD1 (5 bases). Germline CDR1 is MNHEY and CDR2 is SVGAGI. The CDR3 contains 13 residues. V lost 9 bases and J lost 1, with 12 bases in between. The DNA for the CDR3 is TGTGCCAGTATTAGACAGACGAACACTGAAGCTTTCTTT. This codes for CASIRQTNTEAFF.

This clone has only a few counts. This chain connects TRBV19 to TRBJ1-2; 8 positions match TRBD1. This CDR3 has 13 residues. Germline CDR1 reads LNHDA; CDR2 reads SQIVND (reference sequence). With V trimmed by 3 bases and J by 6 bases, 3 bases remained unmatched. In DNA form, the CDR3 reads TGTGCCAGTAGTATGGCAGGGGGCGATGGCTACACCTTC. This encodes CASSMAGGDGYTF. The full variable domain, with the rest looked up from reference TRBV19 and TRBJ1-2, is DGGITQSPKYLFRKEGQNVTLSCEQNLNHDAMYWYRQDPGQGLRLIYYSQIVNDFQKGDIAEGYSVSREKKESFPLTVTSAQKNPTAFYLCASSMAGGDGYTFGSGTRLTVV.

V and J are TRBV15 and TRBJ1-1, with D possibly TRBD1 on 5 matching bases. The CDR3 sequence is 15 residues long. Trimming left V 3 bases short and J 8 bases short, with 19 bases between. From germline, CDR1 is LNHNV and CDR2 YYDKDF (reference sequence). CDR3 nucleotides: TGTGCCACCAGCAGTTCGGAATGGCCTGGGGCCGAAGCTTTCTTT. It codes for CATSSSEWPGAEAFF.

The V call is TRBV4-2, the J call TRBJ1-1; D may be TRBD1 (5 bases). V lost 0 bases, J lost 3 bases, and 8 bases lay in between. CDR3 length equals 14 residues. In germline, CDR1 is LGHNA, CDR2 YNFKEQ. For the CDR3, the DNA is TGTGCCAGCAGCCAAGACATAGGGGACACTGAAGCTTTCTTT. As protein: CASSQDIGDTEAFF.

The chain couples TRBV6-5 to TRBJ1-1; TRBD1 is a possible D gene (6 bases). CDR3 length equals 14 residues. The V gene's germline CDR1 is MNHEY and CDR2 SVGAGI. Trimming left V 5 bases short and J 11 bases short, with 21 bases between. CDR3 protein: CASSRDRQDSRAFF. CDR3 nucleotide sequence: TGTGCCAGCAGTCGTGACAGGCAAGACTCCAGGGCTTTCTTT.

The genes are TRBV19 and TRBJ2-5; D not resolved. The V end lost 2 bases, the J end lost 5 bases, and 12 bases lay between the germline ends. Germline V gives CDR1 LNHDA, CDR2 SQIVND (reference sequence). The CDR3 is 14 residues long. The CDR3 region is CASSISVAGETQYF. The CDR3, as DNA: TGTGCCAGTAGTATATCTGTGGCCGGGGAGACCCAGTACTTC.

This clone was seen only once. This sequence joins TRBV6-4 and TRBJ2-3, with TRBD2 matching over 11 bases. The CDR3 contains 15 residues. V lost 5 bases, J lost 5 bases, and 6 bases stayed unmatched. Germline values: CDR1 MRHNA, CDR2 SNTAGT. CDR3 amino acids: CASSKIAGGQDTQYF. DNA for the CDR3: TGTGCCAGCAGTAAAATAGCGGGGGGGCAAGATACGCAGTATTTT.

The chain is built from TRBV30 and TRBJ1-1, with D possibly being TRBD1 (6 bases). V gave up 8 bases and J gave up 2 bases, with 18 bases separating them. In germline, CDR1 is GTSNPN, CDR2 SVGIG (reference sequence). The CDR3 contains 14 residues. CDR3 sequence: CAGQNDGLNTEAFF. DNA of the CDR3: TGTGCCGGACAGAACGACGGGCTAAACACTGAAGCTTTCTTT.

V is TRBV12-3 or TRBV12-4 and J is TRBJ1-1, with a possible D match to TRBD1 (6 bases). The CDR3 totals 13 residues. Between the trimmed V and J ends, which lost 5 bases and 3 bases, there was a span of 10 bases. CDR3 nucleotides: TGTGCCAGCAGTACAGGGACCGACACTGAAGCTTTCTTT. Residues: CASSTGTDTEAFF.